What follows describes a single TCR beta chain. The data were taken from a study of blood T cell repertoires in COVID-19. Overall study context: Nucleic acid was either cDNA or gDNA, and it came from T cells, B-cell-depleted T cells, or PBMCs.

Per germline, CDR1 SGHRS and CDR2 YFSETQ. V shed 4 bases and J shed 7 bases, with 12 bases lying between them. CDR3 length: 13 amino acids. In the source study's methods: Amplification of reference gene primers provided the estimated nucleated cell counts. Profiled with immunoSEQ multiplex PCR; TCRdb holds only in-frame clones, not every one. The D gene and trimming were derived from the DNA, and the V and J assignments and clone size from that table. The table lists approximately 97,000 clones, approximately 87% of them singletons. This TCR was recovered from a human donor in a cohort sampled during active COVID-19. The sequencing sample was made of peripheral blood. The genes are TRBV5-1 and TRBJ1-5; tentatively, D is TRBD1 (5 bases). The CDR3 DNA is TGCGCCAGCAGCGAAGGGGTTTCCCAGCCCCAGCATTTT. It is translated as CASSEGVSQPQHF.